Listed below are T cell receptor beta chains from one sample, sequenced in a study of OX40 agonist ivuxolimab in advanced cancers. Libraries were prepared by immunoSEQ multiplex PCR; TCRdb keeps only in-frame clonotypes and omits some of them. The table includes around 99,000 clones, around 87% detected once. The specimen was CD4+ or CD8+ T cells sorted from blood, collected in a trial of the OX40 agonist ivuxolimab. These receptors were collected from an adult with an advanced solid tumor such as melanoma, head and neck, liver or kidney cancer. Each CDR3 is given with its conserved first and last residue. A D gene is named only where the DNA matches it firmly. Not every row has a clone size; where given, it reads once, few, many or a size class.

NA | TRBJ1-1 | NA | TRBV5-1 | TGCGCCAGCAGCTTTAAACGACGGCCAGGTCCTGAAGCTTTCTTT | CASSFKRRPGPEAFF
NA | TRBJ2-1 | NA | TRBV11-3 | TGTGCCAGCAGCTTAGCTGGGAGAGGCTCCTACAATGAGCAGTTCTTC | CASSLAGRGSYNEQFF
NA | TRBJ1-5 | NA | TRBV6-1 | TGTGCCAGCAGTGATTATCTTACGGAGCCCCAGCATTTT | CASSDYLTEPQHF
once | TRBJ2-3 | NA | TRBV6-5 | TGTGCCAGCAGCCCAAGTTGGGGGACGAAAGATACGCAGTATTTT | CASSPSWGTKDTQYF
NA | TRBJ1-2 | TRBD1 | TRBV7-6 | TGTGCCAGCAGCTTTGGACAGGACTATGGCTACACCTTC | CASSFGQDYGYTF
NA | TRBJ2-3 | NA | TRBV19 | TGTGCCAGTAGTATAGGGTTGTCGGGGGTGGGCACAGATACGCAGTATTTT | CASSIGLSGVGTDTQYF
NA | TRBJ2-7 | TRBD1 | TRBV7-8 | TGTGCCAGCAGCCTCGGGACAGGATCGTCCTACGAGCAGTACTTC | CASSLGTGSSYEQYF
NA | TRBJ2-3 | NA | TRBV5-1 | TGCGCCAGCAGCGAGGGAATTTCGTACACAGATACGCAGTATTTT | CASSEGISYTDTQYF
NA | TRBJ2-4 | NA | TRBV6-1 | TGTGCCAGCAGTGAAGCGTACCAAAACATTCAGTACTTC | CASSEAYQNIQYF
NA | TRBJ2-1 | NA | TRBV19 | TGTGCCAGTAGTATCGTAGCCTCTGAGCAGTTCTTC | CASSIVASEQFF
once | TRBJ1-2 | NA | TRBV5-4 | TGTGCCAGCAGCTTGGCACAGAGGGGCGGCTACACCTTC | CASSLAQRGGYTF
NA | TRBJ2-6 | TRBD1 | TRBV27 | TGTGCCAGCAGTTCCCGGGACAGACGATCTGGGGCCAACGTCCTGACTTTC | CASSSRDRRSGANVLTF
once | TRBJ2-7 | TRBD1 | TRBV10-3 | TGTGCCACCTTCGCCAACCCGGGACAGGCGTCCGAGCAGTACTTC | CATFANPGQASEQYF
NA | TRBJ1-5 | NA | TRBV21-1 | TGTGCCAGCAGCAAAGCGGCGGGACAGGGAAATCAGCCCCAGCATTTT | CASSKAAGQGNQPQHF
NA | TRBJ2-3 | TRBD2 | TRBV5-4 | TGTGCCAGCAGCTTCGGGACTAGCGTTAGCACAGATACGCAGTATTTT | CASSFGTSVSTDTQYF
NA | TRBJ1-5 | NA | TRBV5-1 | TGCGCCAGCAGCTTTGGGACGGGGAATCAGCCCCAGCATTTT | CASSFGTGNQPQHF
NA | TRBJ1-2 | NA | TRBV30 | TGTGCCTGGAGTGTACTTACAACCAGGGGAGGCTACACCTTC | CAWSVLTTRGGYTF
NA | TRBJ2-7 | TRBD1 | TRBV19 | TGTGCCAGTAGCCACACTTTTTCCTCCGGGACAGGTTCCTACGAGCAGTACTTC | CASSHTFSSGTGSYEQYF
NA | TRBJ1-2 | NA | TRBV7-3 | TGTGCCAGCAGCTTAAGTCCAGGGGACTATGGCTACACCTTC | CASSLSPGDYGYTF
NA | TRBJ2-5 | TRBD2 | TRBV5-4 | TGTGCCAGCAGCTTCTTTCGGACTAGCGAAAAAGAGACCCAGTACTTC | CASSFFRTSEKETQYF
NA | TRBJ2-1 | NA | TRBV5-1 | TGCGCCAGCAGCTTGGCGGGCCAAAACAATGAGCAGTTCTTC | CASSLAGQNNEQFF
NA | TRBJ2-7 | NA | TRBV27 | TGTGCCAGCAGTTTATCAGGGCGGTACTCCTACGAGCAGTACTTC | CASSLSGRYSYEQYF
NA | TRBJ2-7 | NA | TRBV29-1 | TGCAGCGGGGGACGGTCAACCCACGAGCAGTACTTC | CSGGRSTHEQYF
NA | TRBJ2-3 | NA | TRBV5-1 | TGCGCCAGCAGCACACCCTCAGATACGCAGTATTTT | CASSTPSDTQYF
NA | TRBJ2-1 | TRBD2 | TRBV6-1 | TGTGCCGGAAGACTAGCGGGAGTCCACAATGAGCAGTTCTTC | CAGRLAGVHNEQFF
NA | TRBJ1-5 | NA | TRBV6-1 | TGTGCCAGCAGTGGAACAGGGTTTCGTGAGCCCCAGCATTTT | CASSGTGFREPQHF
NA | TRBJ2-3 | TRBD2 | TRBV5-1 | TGCGCCAGCAGCCTGGGACTAGCGGGAGTAGATACGCAGTATTTT | CASSLGLAGVDTQYF
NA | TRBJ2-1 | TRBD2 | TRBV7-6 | TGTGCCAGCAGCGGGGGGGTGATAAATGAGCAGTTCTTC | CASSGGVINEQFF
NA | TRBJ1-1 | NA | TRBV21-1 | TGTGCCAGCAGCAAAGAAAAGGGCCCCTCGGGGCGTACCAGGGCTATGAACACTGAAGCTTTCTTT | CASSKEKGPSGRTRAMNTEAFF
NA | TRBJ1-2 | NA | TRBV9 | TGTGCCAGCAGCGTAGCCGGGGGCATCTATGGCTACACCTTC | CASSVAGGIYGYTF
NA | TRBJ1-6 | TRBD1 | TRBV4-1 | TGCGCCAGCAGCCCAAAAACGCCCGGGACAGGTCTTACACCCCTCCACTTT | CASSPKTPGTGLTPLHF
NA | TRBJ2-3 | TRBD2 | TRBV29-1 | TGCAGCGTTCCCGCCGGGGGGAGAACAGATACGCAGTATTTT | CSVPAGGRTDTQYF
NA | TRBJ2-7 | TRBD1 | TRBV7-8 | TGTGCCAGCAGCTTAGCCGACAGGGACCTAGCCTACTACGAGCAGTACTTC | CASSLADRDLAYYEQYF
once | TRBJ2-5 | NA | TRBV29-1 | TGCAGCGCCGGAAGGGGCCGGGGCGCAGAGACCCAGTACTTC | CSAGRGRGAETQYF
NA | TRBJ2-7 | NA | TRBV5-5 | TGTGCCAGCAGCCGGACCAGCTACGAGCAGTACTTC | CASSRTSYEQYF
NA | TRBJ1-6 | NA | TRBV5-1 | TGCGCCAGCAGCTTGGCCCTGACAAATTCACCCCTCCACTTT | CASSLALTNSPLHF
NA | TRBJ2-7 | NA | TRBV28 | TGTGCCAGCAGGGCAGGGGGGGAGCAGTACTTC | CASRAGGEQYF